The entry below describes one T cell receptor beta chain. What it binds is not known. Clones were sequenced by immunoSEQ multiplex PCR, and TCRdb holds only the in-frame ones, with some missing. This table holds 99,000 or so clones, nearly 95% found once. This record comes from a study of T cell responses to AZD1222 COVID-19 vaccine. Germline-derived CDR1 and CDR2 are SGHNT and YYREEE (reference sequence). The CDR3 is made up of 14 amino acids. With 0 bases clipped from V and 6 bases from J, the junction kept 3 bases outside the gene matches. Findings and limits, study-wide: Per reports, nearly half of all spike-specific TCRs target regions that are unmutated in variants. Spike regions recognized by vaccine-associated CD4 TCRs spanned the protein, led by 160-218 and 743-854. Among the donors, most were white British and more were female, and clonal diversity was possibly underestimated. All repertoire sampling was performed exclusively after the peak T cell response.

The TCR sequence derives from an adult in good health. Sample: peripheral blood, taken on day 0 of AZD1222 vaccination. V is TRBV5-4 and J is TRBJ2-1; 7 nucleotides match TRBD1. CDR3 DNA sequence: TGTGCCAGCAGCTTGGTAGGGGGCAGCAATGAGCAGTTCTTC. This translates into CASSLVGGSNEQFF. Supplemented by reference TRBV5-4 and TRBJ2-1, the full variable domain reads ETGVTQSPTHLIKTRGQQVTLRCSSQSGHNTVSWYQQALGQGPQFIFQYYREEENGRGNFPPRFSGLQFPNYSSELNVNALELDDSALYLCASSLVGGSNEQFFGPGTRLTVL.